Listed below are T cell receptor beta chains from one sample, sequenced in a study of shared clonotypes between healthy human individuals. The data were produced by immunoSEQ multiplex PCR, yet TCRdb's version contains in-frame clones alone and is incomplete. The sample contains 1.6 million or so clones, 96% of which appear only once. Material: naive CD4+ T cells sorted from blood. These receptors were obtained from a man aged 25 to 40 in good health. CDR3s include the opening cysteine and the closing phenylalanine or tryptophan. The D gene is left open where the match is weak. Expanded clones get a size class; other rows say once, few or many, or leave the size out.

TRBV6-5	.	TRBJ2-1	.	TGTGCCAGCAGCCGTCAGCCTCTCCTTTACAATGAGCAGTTCTTC	CASSRQPLLYNEQFF
TRBV5-3	.	TRBJ2-1	.	TGTGCCAGAAGCTTTGGGCCATACAATGAGCAGTTCTTC	CARSFGPYNEQFF
TRBV2	.	TRBJ2-3	.	TGTGCCACCTCCGGGACAACGAGCACAGATACGCAGTATTTT	CATSGTTSTDTQYF
TRBV28	.	TRBJ1-4	.	TGTGCCAGCAGCCTTGGGCAGAATGAAAAACTGTTTTTT	CASSLGQNEKLFF
TRBV27	TRBD2	TRBJ2-5	.	TGTGCCAGCAGTTCAGGGACTAGCGATAGGGAGACCCAGTACTTC	CASSSGTSDRETQYF
TRBV7-2	.	TRBJ2-3	.	TGTGCCAGCAGCTTAGGGTTCGGAGATACGCAGTATTTT	CASSLGFGDTQYF
TRBV5-1	TRBD1	TRBJ1-3	.	TGCGCCAGCAGCTTGGGGTGGACAGGGGGCGACTCTGGAAACACCATATATTTT	CASSLGWTGGDSGNTIYF
TRBV7-9	TRBD2	TRBJ2-7	.	TGTGCCAGCAGCCTAAATAAGGGACTAGCGGGGACCTACGAGCAGTACTTC	CASSLNKGLAGTYEQYF
TRBV27	.	TRBJ2-2	.	TGTGCCAGCAGTTTATATCTCCAAATAACAGGGACCGGGGAGCTGTTTTTT	CASSLYLQITGTGELFF
TRBV5-6	.	TRBJ2-7	.	TGTGCCAGCAGCTTAGGTCGGCGGAGCGGTAGCTCCTACGAGCAGTACTTC	CASSLGRRSGSSYEQYF
TRBV27	TRBD1	TRBJ2-2	.	TGTGCCAGCAGTTCGGCCGGGACAGTAGTCGGGGAGCTGTTTTTT	CASSSAGTVVGELFF
TRBV27	TRBD2	TRBJ2-7	.	TGTGCCAGCAGCGGGACTAGCGGGTTCTACGAGCAGTACTTC	CASSGTSGFYEQYF
TRBV7-9	TRBD1	TRBJ2-1	.	TGTGCCAGCACCCTGACAGGGCCTCCTGGCAATGAGCAGTTCTTC	CASTLTGPPGNEQFF
TRBV11-2	.	TRBJ2-7	.	TGTGCCAGCAGCTTAGTACGTGGGAGCTCCTACGAGCAGTACTTC	CASSLVRGSSYEQYF
TRBV5-4	.	TRBJ2-1	.	TGTGCCAGCAGCTTGGCGAGGAGAAATGAGCAGTTCTTC	CASSLARRNEQFF
TRBV7-2	.	TRBJ2-7	.	TGTGCCAGCAGCTTAGGCGGGGTGAGCTCCTACGAGCAGTACTTC	CASSLGGVSSYEQYF
TRBV7-2	.	TRBJ2-3	.	TGTGCCAGCAGCTCCCTGTGGCTACGGCGAGATACGCAGTATTTT	CASSSLWLRRDTQYF
TRBV28	TRBD1	TRBJ1-2	.	TGTGCCAGCAGTTCCTCCGGGACAGTAAACTATGGCTACACCTTC	CASSSSGTVNYGYTF
TRBV28	.	TRBJ1-2	once	TGTGCCAGCAGAGGCACCCCGTATGGCTACACCTTC	CASRGTPYGYTF
TRBV21-1	.	TRBJ2-1	once	TGTGCCAGCAGCAAAGGGTCGGGGGCGGCTTACCCAAGCTCCTACAATGAGCAGTTCTTC	CASSKGSGAAYPSSYNEQFF
TRBV11-2	.	TRBJ2-3	.	TGTGCCAGCAGCTTTCTAAGCACAGATACGCAGTATTTT	CASSFLSTDTQYF
TRBV18	.	TRBJ2-7	once	TGTGCCAGCTCGCCTCTTACCGGCTCCTACGAGCAGTACTTC	CASSPLTGSYEQYF
TRBV28	TRBD2	TRBJ2-7	once	TGTGCCAGCAGTAGACTAGCGGAGAGATACGAGCAGTACTTC	CASSRLAERYEQYF
TRBV5-1	.	TRBJ2-5	.	TGCGCCAGCAGCCTTCTTCCAGGGAAAGGGGAGACCCAGTACTTC	CASSLLPGKGETQYF
TRBV14	.	TRBJ2-7	.	TGTGCCAGCAGCCAGAAGGTTGGAATGTACGAGCAGTACTTC	CASSQKVGMYEQYF
TRBV28	TRBD1	TRBJ1-2	.	TGTGCCAGCAGTTCCGCAGGGGGCTTCGACTATGGCTACACCTTC	CASSSAGGFDYGYTF
TRBV7-2	.	TRBJ2-2	few	TGTGCCAGCAGCTTAGCGGGAGGGAACACCGGGGAGCTGTTTTTT	CASSLAGGNTGELFF
TRBV19	TRBD1	TRBJ2-7	few	TGTGCCAGTACTGGGACAGGGGCCTACGAGCAGTACTTC	CASTGTGAYEQYF
TRBV6-1	.	TRBJ1-5	.	TGTGCCAGCAAACGGAGCAATCAGCCCCAGCATTTT	CASKRSNQPQHF
TRBV6-5	.	TRBJ2-7	.	TGTGCATCCGGGGCTATGATCTACGAGCAGTACTTC	CASGAMIYEQYF
TRBV27	TRBD1	TRBJ2-7	once	TGTGCCAGCAGTTTGGCAGGGGGCGAGCAGTACTTC	CASSLAGGEQYF
TRBV11-2	.	TRBJ2-3	.	TGTGCCAGCAGCTTAGATCCGGGATACGTATCGCAGTATTTT	CASSLDPGYVSQYF
TRBV5-1	.	TRBJ2-3	once	TGCGCCAGCAGAGGCACGGGAGCGCCAGATACGCAGTATTTT	CASRGTGAPDTQYF
TRBV5-6	.	TRBJ1-5	.	TGTGCCAGCAGCTACGCCCCTTGGGAACAGCCCCAGCATTTT	CASSYAPWEQPQHF
TRBV5-1	.	TRBJ1-3	.	TGCGCCAGCAGCTTGGACCTCGGATACTCTGGAAACACCATATATTTT	CASSLDLGYSGNTIYF
TRBV18	.	TRBJ2-4	.	TGTGCCAGCTCTGAGGCGGGGTTAACGGGGGATCGACCTTACTTC	CASSEAGLTGDRPYF
TRBV19	TRBD2	TRBJ2-1	few	TGTGCCAGTAGTGCGGGACTAGCGGGGAACAATGAGCAGTTCTTC	CASSAGLAGNNEQFF
TRBV7-6	.	TRBJ1-2	.	TGTGCCAGCAGCCCCGTCACTGGGGGCAGGTATGGCTACACCTTC	CASSPVTGGRYGYTF
TRBV7-2	.	TRBJ2-1	.	TGTGCCAGCAGCACCGGAGCCTACAATGAGCAGTTCTTC	CASSTGAYNEQFF
TRBV11-2	TRBD1	TRBJ1-4	.	TGTGCCAGCAGCGCTAAACAGGGGGTTGGCGAAAAACTGTTTTTT	CASSAKQGVGEKLFF
TRBV28	.	TRBJ2-7	.	TGTGCCAGCGGGCAGACAGCCTACGAGCAGTACTTC	CASGQTAYEQYF
TRBV25-1	TRBD2	TRBJ2-7	.	TGTGCCAGCAGTGAATGGACTAGCGGGAGACCTGACGAGCAGTACTTC	CASSEWTSGRPDEQYF
TRBV18	.	TRBJ1-4	.	TGTGCCAGCTCACCATTGAGAACACCGGCAACTAATGAAAAACTGTTTTTT	CASSPLRTPATNEKLFF
TRBV10-3	TRBD1	TRBJ1-2	.	TGTGCCATTGACAGGGGTCATGACTATGGCTACACCTTC	CAIDRGHDYGYTF
TRBV14	.	TRBJ2-5	.	TGTGCCAGCAGCCAAGTGGAGGCAGCCTTGAGGGGGACCCAGTACTTC	CASSQVEAALRGTQYF
TRBV10-3	TRBD2	TRBJ2-2	.	TGTGCCATCAGTGAGTCGCCATTCCGCACCGGAAATAGCGGGAGGAGCACCGGGGAGCTGTTTTTT	CAISESPFRTGNSGRSTGELFF
TRBV10-2	TRBD2	TRBJ2-1	.	TGCGCCAGCAAGGGGACTAACCGCTACAATGAGCAGTTCTTC	CASKGTNRYNEQFF
TRBV19	.	TRBJ1-2	.	TGTGCCAGTAGTCGTCTTTATGGCTACACCTTC	CASSRLYGYTF
TRBV14	.	TRBJ2-1	.	TGTGCCAGCAGCCAAGACACCGGGATCTACAATGAGCAGTTCTTC	CASSQDTGIYNEQFF
TRBV28	.	TRBJ1-2	.	TGTGCCAGCAGTTCCCCGGGCACGGCAGACTATGGCTACACCTTC	CASSSPGTADYGYTF
TRBV10-3	TRBD1	TRBJ2-3	.	TGTGCCATCAGCCCGGGACAGGAAAGCACAGATACGCAGTATTTT	CAISPGQESTDTQYF
TRBV28	TRBD2	TRBJ2-1	.	TGTGCCAGCAGACGGACTAGCGGGGCTAATGAGCAGTTCTTC	CASRRTSGANEQFF
TRBV7-9	.	TRBJ2-7	.	TGTGCCAGCAGCTTAACCGGAGAGACCTACGAGCAGTACTTC	CASSLTGETYEQYF
TRBV18	.	TRBJ2-5	.	TGTGCCAGCTCACTAATATCGCAAGAGACCCAGTACTTC	CASSLISQETQYF